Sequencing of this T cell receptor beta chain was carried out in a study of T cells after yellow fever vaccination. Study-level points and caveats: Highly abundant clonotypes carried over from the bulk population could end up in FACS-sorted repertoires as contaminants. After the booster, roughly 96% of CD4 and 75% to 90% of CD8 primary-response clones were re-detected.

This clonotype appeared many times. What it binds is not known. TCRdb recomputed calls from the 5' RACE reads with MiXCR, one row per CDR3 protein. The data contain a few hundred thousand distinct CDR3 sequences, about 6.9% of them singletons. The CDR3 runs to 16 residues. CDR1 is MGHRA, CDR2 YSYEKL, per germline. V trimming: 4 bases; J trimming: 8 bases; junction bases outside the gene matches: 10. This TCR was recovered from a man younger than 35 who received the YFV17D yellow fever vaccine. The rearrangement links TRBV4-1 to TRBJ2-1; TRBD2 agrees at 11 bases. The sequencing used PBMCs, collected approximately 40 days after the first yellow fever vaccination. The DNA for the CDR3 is TGCGCCAGCAGCCTCTGGTTTAGCGGGGGGGCGGATGAGCAGTTCTTC. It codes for CASSLWFSGGADEQFF.